What follows describes a single T cell receptor (beta chain). Its antigen remains unknown. CDR1 is ENHRY, CDR2 SYGVKD, per germline. The junction had 14 bases not matched to a gene; V was cut back by 6 bases and J by 2 bases. The CDR3 is 17 residues long. This entry is derived from a study of cytomegalovirus exposure and HLA in healthy donors. Generated by immunoSEQ multiplex PCR, the TCRdb table keeps only in-frame clones and is missing some. This sample has hundreds of thousands of clones; around 90% occur once, and the top ten carry around 3.1%. Donors were drawn from the approximately 110-subject validation cohort, separate from the approximately 700-subject first cohort. Study conclusions and caveats: Among TCR beta chains, those listed as cytomegalovirus-associated numbered around 160. In vitro work confirmed that a few CMV-associated chains recognize CMV antigens. Subsequent analysis found a tendency for first-cohort TCR clusters to co-occur within the 90 to 150 validation repertoires.

V is TRBV10-3 and J is TRBJ2-7; 9 nucleotides agree with TRBD2. The TCR comes from a woman younger than 45 in good health and CMV-seronegative. The sequenced sample was PBMCs. This CDR3 is CAISPLLSSGRTYEQYF. The CDR3 region has the DNA TGTGCCATCAGCCCCCTACTGAGTAGCGGGAGAACCTACGAGCAGTACTTC.